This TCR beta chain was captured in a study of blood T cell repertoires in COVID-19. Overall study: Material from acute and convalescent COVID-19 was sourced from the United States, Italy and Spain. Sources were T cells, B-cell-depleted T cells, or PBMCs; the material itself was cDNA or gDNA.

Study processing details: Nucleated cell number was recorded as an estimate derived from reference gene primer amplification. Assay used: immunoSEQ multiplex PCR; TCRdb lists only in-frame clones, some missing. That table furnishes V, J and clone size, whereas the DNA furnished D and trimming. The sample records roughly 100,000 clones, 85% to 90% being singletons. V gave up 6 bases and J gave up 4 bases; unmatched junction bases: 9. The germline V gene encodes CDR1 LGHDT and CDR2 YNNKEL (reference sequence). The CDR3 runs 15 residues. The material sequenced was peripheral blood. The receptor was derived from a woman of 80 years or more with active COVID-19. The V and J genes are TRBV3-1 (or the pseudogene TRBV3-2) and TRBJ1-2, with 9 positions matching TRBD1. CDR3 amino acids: CASSQSGTGTYGYTF. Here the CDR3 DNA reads TGTGCCAGCAGTCAATCCGGGACAGGGACCTATGGCTACACCTTC.